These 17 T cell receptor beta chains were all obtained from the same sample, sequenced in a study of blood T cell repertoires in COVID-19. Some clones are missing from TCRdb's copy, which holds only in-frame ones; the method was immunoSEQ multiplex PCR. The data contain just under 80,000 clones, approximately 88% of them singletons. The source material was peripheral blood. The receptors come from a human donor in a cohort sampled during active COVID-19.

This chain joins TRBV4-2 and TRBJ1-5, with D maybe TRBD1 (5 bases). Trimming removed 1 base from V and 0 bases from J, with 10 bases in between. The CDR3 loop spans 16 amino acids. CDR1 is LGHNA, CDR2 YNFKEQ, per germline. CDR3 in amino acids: CASSQGRGNSNQPQHF. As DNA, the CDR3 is TGTGCCAGCAGCCAAGGAAGGGGTAATAGCAATCAGCCCCAGCATTTT.

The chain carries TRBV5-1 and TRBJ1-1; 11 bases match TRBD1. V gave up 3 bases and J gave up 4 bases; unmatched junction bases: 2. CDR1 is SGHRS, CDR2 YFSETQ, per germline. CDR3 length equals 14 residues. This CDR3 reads CASSSGTGGTEAFF. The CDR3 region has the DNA TGCGCCAGCAGCTCCGGGACAGGGGGCACTGAAGCTTTCTTT.

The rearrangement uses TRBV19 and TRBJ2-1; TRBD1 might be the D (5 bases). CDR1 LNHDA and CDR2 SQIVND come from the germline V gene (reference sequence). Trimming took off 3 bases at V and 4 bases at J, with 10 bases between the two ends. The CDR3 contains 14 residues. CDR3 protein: CASSIAGAYNEQFF. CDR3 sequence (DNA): TGTGCCAGTAGTATCGCTGGGGCTTACAATGAGCAGTTCTTC.

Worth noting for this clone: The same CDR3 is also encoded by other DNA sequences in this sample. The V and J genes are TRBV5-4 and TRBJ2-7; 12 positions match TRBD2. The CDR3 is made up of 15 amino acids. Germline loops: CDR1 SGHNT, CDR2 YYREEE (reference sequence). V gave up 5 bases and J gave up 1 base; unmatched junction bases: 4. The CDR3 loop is CASSSGTSGSYEQYF. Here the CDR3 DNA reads TGTGCCAGCAGTTCCGGGACTAGCGGGTCCTACGAGCAGTACTTC.

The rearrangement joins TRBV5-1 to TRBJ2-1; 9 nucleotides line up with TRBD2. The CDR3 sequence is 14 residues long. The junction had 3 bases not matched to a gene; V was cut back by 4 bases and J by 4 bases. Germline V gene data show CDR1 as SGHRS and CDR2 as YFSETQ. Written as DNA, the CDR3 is TGCGCCAGCAGCCGACTAGCGGATTACAATGAGCAGTTCTTC. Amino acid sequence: CASSRLADYNEQFF.

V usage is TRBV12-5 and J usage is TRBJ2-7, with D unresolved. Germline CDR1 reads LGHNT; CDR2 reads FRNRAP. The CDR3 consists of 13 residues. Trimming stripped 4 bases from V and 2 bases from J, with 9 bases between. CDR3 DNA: TGTGCTAGTGGTTCTGGCTCTCCCTACGAGCAGTACTTC. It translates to CASGSGSPYEQYF.

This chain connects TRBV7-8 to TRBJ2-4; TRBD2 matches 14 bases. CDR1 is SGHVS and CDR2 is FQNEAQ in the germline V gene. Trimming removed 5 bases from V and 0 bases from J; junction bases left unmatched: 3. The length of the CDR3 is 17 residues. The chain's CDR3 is CASSVGLAGEAKNIQYF. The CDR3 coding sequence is TGTGCCAGCAGCGTGGGACTAGCGGGAGAAGCCAAAAACATTCAGTACTTC. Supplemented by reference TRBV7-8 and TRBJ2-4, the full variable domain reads GAGVSQSPRYKVAKRGQDVALRCDPISGHVSLFWYQQALGQGPEFLTYFQNEAQLDKSGLPSDRFFAERPEGSVSTLKIQRTQQEDSAVYLCASSVGLAGEAKNIQYFGAGTRLSVL.

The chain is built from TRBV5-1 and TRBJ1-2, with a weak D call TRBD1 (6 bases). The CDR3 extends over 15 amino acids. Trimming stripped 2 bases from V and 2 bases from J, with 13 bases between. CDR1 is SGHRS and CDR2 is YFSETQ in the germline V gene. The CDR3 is CASSFTKQGNYGYTF. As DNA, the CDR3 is TGCGCCAGCAGCTTCACTAAACAGGGAAACTATGGCTACACCTTC.

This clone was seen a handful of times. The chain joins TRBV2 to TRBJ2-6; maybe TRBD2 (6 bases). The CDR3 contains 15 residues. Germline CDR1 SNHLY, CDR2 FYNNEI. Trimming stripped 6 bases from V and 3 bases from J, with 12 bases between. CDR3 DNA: TGTGCCAGCAGCCCCACGGAGGGTGGGGCCAACGTCCTGACTTTC. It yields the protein CASSPTEGGANVLTF.

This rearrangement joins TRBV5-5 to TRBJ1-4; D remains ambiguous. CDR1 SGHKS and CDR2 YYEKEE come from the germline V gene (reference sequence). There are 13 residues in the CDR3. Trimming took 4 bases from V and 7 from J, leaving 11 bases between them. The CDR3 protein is CASSVGPTEKLFF. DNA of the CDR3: TGTGCCAGCAGCGTTGGGCCGACTGAAAAACTGTTTTTT.

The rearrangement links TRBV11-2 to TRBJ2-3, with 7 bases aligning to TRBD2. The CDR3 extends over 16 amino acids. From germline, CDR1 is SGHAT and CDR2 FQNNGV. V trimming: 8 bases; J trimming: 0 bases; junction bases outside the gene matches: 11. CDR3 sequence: CASSPVGGSSTDTQYF. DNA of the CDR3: TGTGCCAGCTCCCCCGTGGGGGGGTCTAGCACAGATACGCAGTATTTT.

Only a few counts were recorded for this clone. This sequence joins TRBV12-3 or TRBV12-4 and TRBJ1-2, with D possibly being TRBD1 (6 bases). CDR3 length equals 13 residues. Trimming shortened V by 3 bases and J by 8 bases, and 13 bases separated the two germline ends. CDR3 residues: CASSFLDSSGYTF. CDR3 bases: TGTGCCAGCAGTTTCCTGGACAGTAGCGGCTACACCTTC.

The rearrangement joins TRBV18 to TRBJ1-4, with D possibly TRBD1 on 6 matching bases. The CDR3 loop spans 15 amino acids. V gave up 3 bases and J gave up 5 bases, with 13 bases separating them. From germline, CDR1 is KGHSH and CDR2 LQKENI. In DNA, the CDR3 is TGTGCCAGCTCACCGAGTGTGGGGGCCAATGAAAAACTGTTTTTT. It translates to CASSPSVGANEKLFF.

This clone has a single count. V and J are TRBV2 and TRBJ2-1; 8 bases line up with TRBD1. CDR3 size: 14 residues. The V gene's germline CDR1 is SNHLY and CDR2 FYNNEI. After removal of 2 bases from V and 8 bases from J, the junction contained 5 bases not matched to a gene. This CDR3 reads CASSERTGLDEQFF. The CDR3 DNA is TGTGCCAGCAGTGAAAGGACAGGGTTAGATGAGCAGTTCTTC.

The CDR3 reads CASSQLPGIRGTQYF. The DNA for the CDR3 is TGCGCCAGCAGCCAACTTCCCGGTATTAGAGGGACCCAGTACTTC. The rearrangement joins TRBV4-1 to TRBJ2-5; no firm D call. V was trimmed by 2 bases and J by 7 bases, leaving 17 bases between them. This CDR3 region has 15 residues. Germline V CDR1 and CDR2: MGHRA, YSYEKL.

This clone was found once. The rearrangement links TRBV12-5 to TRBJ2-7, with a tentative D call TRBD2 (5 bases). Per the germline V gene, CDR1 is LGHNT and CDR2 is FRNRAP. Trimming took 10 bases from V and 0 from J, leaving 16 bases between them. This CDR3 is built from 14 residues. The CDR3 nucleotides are TGTGCTATCCGATTTAGCGACAACTCCTACGAGCAGTACTTC. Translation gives CAIRFSDNSYEQYF.

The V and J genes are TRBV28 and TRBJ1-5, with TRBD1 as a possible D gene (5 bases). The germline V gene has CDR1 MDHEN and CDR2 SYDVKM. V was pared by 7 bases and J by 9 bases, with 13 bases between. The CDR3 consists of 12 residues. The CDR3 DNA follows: TGTGCCAGCATCTCACAGGCGTCGCCCCAGCATTTT. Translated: CASISQASPQHF.